This T cell receptor beta chain was sequenced for a study of T cells in tumors after PD-1 blockade (dated by TCRdb to 2018 to 2020). Background on the whole study: Exclusion criteria were prior checkpoint blockade, use of systemic immunosuppressants, or recent radiotherapy or other anti-cancer therapy within 4 weeks. Patients received pembrolizumab 200 mg every 3 weeks or cemiplimab 350 mg every 2 weeks. Paired single-cell RNA and TCR sequencing was performed on site-matched tumors from BCC or SCC patients before and after anti-PD-1 therapy. An average of 113,528 TCR templates (range about 21,000-280,000) and approximately 38,000 unique clonotypes was obtained for peripheral blood samples. To compare clonotypes in blood and tumor, bulk TCR sequencing was done on over nine peripheral blood samples taken from a few patients. Some patients also continued taking vismodegib 150 mg daily during anti-PD-1 treatment. RECIST version 1.1 was the standard used to evaluate clinical response.

The immunoSEQ platform was used for deep TCRbeta sequencing. Per the source publication's procedure: Only productive rearrangements were exported from the immunoSEQ Analyzer for downstream analysis. T cell phenotypes were assigned to bulk TCRbeta clonotypes by matching the clonotypes to single-cell RNA+TCR-seq clones that had the same TCRbeta sequence. Clone enrichment in tumor was calculated as tumor frequency divided by PBMC frequency from bulk TCR sequencing. GLIPH was used to group TCRs into specificity groups, clusters of distinct TCRs likely recognizing common antigens via shared CDR3 motifs. Here the immuneACCESS table is served through TCRdb, limited to in-frame sequences with V and J called. Missing clones are a known gap in these copies; in checked studies unresolved V genes cover under half, and the rest lacks a known reason. V and J calls and clone size are copied from that table; D and trimming were computed from the DNA. The sample includes about 47,000 clones, with approximately 79% observed a single time. Together, the top ten hold 8.7% of the sample.

Results and caveats for the whole study, not just this receptor: Where the novel T cell clones came from was not identified, and possible sources could include lymphoid organs or rare unexpanded clones inside the tumor or in the tumor periphery. About 41% of tumor TCR clonotypes were detected in blood, and some novel exhausted tumor clones were observed in pre-treatment blood, which was taken as suggesting peripheral recruitment.

With regard to this clone: Its binding antigen is unknown. Within one base of it there is no much larger clone, and no base qualities were kept.

For bulk TCRbeta sequencing, genomic DNA was extracted from tumor biopsies or peripheral blood, and input amounts ranged from roughly 616 ng to 6,004 ng. Every patient had histologically proven advanced or metastatic basal or squamous cell carcinoma and was a poor candidate for surgical resection. The basal cell carcinoma cohort comprised roughly twelve patients, of whom about eight had bulk tumor TCR sequencing. Material: PBMCs, obtained before anti-PD-1 therapy. The TCR sequence derives from a human donor with advanced basal cell or squamous cell carcinoma (not recorded which).

The CDR3 region has the sequence CASSLAASADTQYF. The DNA is as follows: TGCGCCAGCAGCTTAGCGGCTTCGGCAGATACGCAGTATTTT. Recombination joined TRBV5-1 with TRBJ2-3; TRBD2 is a possible D gene, resting on 5 matching bases. CDR1 SGHRS and CDR2 YFSETQ are derived from the germline V gene. V sheds 2 bases and J sheds 4 bases, leaving 11 bases between their ends. The CDR3 contains 14 residues, cysteine and phenylalanine counted. Just the 42-base CDR3 DNA is kept, in frame starting at base 1.